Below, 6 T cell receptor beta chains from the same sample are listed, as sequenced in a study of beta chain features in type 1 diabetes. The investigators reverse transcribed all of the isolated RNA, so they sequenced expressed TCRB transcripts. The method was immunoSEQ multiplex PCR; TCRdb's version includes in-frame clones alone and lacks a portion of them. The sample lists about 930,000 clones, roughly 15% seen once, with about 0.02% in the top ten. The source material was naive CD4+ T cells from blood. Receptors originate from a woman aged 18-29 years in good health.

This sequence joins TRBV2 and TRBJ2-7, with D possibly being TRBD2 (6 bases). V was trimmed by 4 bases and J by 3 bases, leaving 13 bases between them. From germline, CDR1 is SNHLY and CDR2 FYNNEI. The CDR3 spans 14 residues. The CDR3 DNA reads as TGTGCCAGCAGTGGACTAGGGAATTTCTACGAGCAGTACTTC. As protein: CASSGLGNFYEQYF.

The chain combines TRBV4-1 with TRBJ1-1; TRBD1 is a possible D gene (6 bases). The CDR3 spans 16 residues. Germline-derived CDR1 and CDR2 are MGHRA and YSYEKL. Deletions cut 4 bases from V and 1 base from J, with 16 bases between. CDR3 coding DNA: TGCGCCAGCAGCCCCAAGAAGGGGGGGGAGAACACTGAAGCTTTCTTT. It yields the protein CASSPKKGGENTEAFF.

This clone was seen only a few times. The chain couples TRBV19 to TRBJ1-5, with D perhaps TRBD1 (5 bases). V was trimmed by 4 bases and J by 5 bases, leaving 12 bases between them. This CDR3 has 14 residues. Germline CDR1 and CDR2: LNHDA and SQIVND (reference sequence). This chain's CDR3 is CASSSWVGDQPQHF. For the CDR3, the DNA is TGTGCCAGTAGTAGCTGGGTAGGGGATCAGCCCCAGCATTTT. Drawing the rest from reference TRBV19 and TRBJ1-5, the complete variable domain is DGGITQSPKYLFRKEGQNVTLSCEQNLNHDAMYWYRQDPGQGLRLIYYSQIVNDFQKGDIAEGYSVSREKKESFPLTVTSAQKNPTAFYLCASSSWVGDQPQHFGDGTRLSIL.

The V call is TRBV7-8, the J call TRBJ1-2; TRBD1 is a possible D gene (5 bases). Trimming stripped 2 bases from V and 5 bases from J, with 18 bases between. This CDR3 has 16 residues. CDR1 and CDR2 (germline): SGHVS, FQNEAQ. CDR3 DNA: TGTGCCAGCAGCTTATCGCGGGGCAGGGAAATTTATGGCTACACCTTC. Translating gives CASSLSRGREIYGYTF.

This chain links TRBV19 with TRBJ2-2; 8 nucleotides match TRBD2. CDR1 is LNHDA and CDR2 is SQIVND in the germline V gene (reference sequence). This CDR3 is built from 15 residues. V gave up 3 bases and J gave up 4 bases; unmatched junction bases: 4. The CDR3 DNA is TGTGCCAGTAGTATCAGCGGGAGTGTCACCGGGGAGCTGTTTTTT. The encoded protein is CASSISGSVTGELFF. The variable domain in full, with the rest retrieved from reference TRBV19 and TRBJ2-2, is DGGITQSPKYLFRKEGQNVTLSCEQNLNHDAMYWYRQDPGQGLRLIYYSQIVNDFQKGDIAEGYSVSREKKESFPLTVTSAQKNPTAFYLCASSISGSVTGELFFGEGSRLTVL.

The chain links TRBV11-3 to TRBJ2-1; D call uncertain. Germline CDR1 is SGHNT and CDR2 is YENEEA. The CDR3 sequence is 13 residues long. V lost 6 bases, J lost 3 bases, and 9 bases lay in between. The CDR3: CASSFTRYNEQFF. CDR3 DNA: TGTGCCAGCAGTTTTACACGCTACAATGAGCAGTTCTTC. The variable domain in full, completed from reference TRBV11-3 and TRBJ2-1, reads EAGVVQSPRYKIIEKKQPVAFWCNPISGHNTLYWYLQNLGQGPELLIRYENEEAVDDSQLPKDRFSAERLKGVDSTLKIQPAELGDSAVYLCASSFTRYNEQFFGPGTRLTVL.